Below are 8 T cell receptor beta chains sequenced from a single sample in a study of blood T cells in healthy people across ages (dated by TCRdb to between 2015 and 2017). The receptor library was made with 5' RACE. A second PCR of about 7 to 12 cycles was performed with a sample-barcoded 5' primer and a J-beta primer mix. Through fastp at Q25 and MiXCR, TCRdb rebuilt clones from the public reads, retaining in-frame beta chains. CDR3 protein duplicates are merged, each entry listing the most common genes and DNA. Recorded for this sample are fewer than 2,000,000 distinct CDR3 sequences; about two fifths of them occurred a single time. Roughly 23% of the sample is taken by the ten largest. Input material: blood. Receptors were obtained from a human donor in good health.

Only a few counts were recorded for this clonotype. The junction departs from germline at one end; a sequencing error may be responsible. V gene TRBV12-3 or TRBV12-4 combines with J gene TRBJ2-5; no clear D. The CDR3 consists of 13 residues. CDR3 sequence: CAGSFSRQETQYF. CDR3 DNA sequence: TGTGCCGGCAGTTTCTCGCGGCAAGAGACCCAGTACTTC.

The V gene is TRBV12-3 or TRBV12-4, the J gene TRBJ2-1, with D perhaps TRBD1 (5 bases). This CDR3 has 13 amino acids. The germline V and J ends were trimmed by 5 bases and 10 bases, with 15 bases remaining between them. The CDR3 protein is CASSPGIAGEQFF. The DNA of the CDR3 is TGTGCCAGCAGTCCCGGCATAGCAGGGGAGCAGTTCTTC.

In nucleotides, the CDR3 is TGTGCCAGCAGCCAAGATTTTGGGACTTCCCACACAGATACGCAGTATTTT. It is translated as CASSQDFGTSHTDTQYF. The chain links TRBV14 to TRBJ2-3, with TRBD2 as a possible D gene (6 bases). This CDR3 has 17 residues. The V end lost 0 bases, the J end lost 2 bases, and 15 bases lay between the germline ends. Germline V lookup: CDR1 SGHDN, CDR2 FVKESK.

V and J are TRBV5-6 and TRBJ1-1; 7 nucleotides align to TRBD1. From germline, CDR1 is SGHDT and CDR2 YYEEEE. This CDR3 spans 15 amino acids. V shed 3 bases, J shed 1 base, and the junction held 6 bases outside the gene matches. The CDR3 nucleotides read TGTGCCAGCAGCTGGGGGACAGTGGCGAACACTGAAGCTTTCTTT. Its protein product is CASSWGTVANTEAFF. Together with reference TRBV5-6 and TRBJ1-1, the CDR3 gives the full variable domain: DAGVTQSPTHLIKTRGQQVTLRCSPKSGHDTVSWYQQALGQGPQFIFQYYEEEERQRGNFPDRFSGHQFPNYSSELNVNALLLGDSALYLCASSWGTVANTEAFFGQGTRLTVV.

The rearrangement links TRBV7-6 to TRBJ2-3; D is possibly TRBD2 (6 bases). The germline CDR1 and CDR2 sequences are SGHVS and FNYEAQ. There are 15 residues in the CDR3. Trimming cost V 3 bases and J 2 bases, with 12 bases left between them. In nucleotides, the CDR3 is TGTGCCAGCAGCTTTGTGGGGGGAAACACAGATACGCAGTATTTT. Translation: CASSFVGGNTDTQYF.

The V and J genes are TRBV5-1 and TRBJ2-5; no clear D. Deletions cut 0 bases from V and 4 bases from J, with 13 bases between. The germline V gene has CDR1 SGHRS and CDR2 YFSETQ. The CDR3 contains 15 residues. This chain's CDR3 is CASSLGPTSGETQYF. Written as DNA, the CDR3 is TGCGCCAGCAGCTTGGGTCCGACCTCAGGAGAGACCCAGTACTTC.

The V call is TRBV6-1, the J call TRBJ1-1; no clear D gene. The germline gives CDR1 MNHNS, CDR2 SASEGT. The CDR3 spans 15 residues. The V and J ends lost 7 bases and 1 base respectively, with 16 bases between them. The CDR3 DNA follows: TGTGCCAGCACCCCCGGGTTCGACCCGAACACTGAAGCTTTCTTT. The encoded protein is CASTPGFDPNTEAFF.

The chain carries TRBV30 and TRBJ2-3; D gene uncertain. The germline V and J ends were trimmed by 3 bases and 6 bases, with 7 bases remaining between them. The CDR3 totals 11 residues. Germline V gives CDR1 GTSNPN, CDR2 SVGIG (reference sequence). The chain's CDR3 is CAWSVQDTQYF. The CDR3 region has the DNA TGTGCCTGGAGCGTCCAGGATACGCAGTATTTT.